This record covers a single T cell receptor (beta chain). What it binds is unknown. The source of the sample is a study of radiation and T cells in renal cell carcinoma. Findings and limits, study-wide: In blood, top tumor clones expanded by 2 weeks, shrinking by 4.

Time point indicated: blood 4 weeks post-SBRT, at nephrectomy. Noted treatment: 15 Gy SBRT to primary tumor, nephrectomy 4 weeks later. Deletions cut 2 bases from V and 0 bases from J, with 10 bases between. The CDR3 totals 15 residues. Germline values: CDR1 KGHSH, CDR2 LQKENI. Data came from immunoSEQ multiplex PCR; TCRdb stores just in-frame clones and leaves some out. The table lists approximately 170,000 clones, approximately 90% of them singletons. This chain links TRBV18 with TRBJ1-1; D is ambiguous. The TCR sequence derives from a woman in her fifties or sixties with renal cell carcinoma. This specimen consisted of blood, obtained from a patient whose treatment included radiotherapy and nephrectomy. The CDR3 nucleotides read TGTGCCAGCTCACCAAGGTCCGCGGTGAACACTGAAGCTTTCTTT. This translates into CASSPRSAVNTEAFF.